A single sample is the source of the 14 T cell receptor beta chains below, sequenced in a study of spatial heterogeneity in lung cancer. TCRdb re-called the 5' RACE reads with MiXCR, one entry per CDR3 protein. The table shows just over 4,000 distinct CDR3 sequences, with approximately 15% occurring only once. Stated time point: sample taken at primary tumor resection. TCRs were sequenced from unsorted whole RNA of tumor, nontumor lung or PBMC. Sample: PBMCs, taken at surgery. The origin of the receptors is a male donor with early-stage non-small cell lung cancer.

This clonotype was seen at least ten times. The chain uses TRBV20-1 and TRBJ1-1; D is undetermined. CDR3 length equals 13 residues. V was clipped by 5 bases and J by 0 bases, with 10 bases between them. Per the germline V gene, CDR1 is DFQATT and CDR2 is SNEGSKA (reference sequence). The CDR3 protein is CSAGWVVNTEAFF. The CDR3 region has the DNA TGCAGTGCTGGATGGGTAGTGAACACTGAAGCTTTCTTT.

The V gene is TRBV29-1, the J gene TRBJ1-2, with no clear D. V lost 3 bases and J lost 3, with 8 bases in between. The CDR3 has 12 residues. Germline loops: CDR1 SQVTM, CDR2 ANQGSEA. Here the CDR3 DNA reads TGCAGCGTTGATAGCGGCCACTATGGCTACACCTTC. Amino acids: CSVDSGHYGYTF.

V gene TRBV30 combines with J gene TRBJ2-6; D not certain. This CDR3 contains 14 residues. The germline V gene has CDR1 GTSNPN and CDR2 SVGIG (reference sequence). Deletions cut 4 bases from V and 4 bases from J, with 11 bases between. In DNA form, the CDR3 reads TGTGCCTGGATGAACGCTGGAGGGGCCAACGTCCTGACTTTC. Its protein product is CAWMNAGGANVLTF.

This clonotype has at least ten counts. The chain joins TRBV15 to TRBJ1-5; D uncertain. Germline assignment: CDR1 LNHNV and CDR2 YYDKDF (reference sequence). The V and J ends lost 0 bases and 0 bases respectively, with 9 bases between them. This CDR3 is 16 amino acids long. CDR3 coding DNA: TGTGCCACCAGCAGAGATGGAGAGAGTAGCAATCAGCCCCAGCATTTT. Its translation is CATSRDGESSNQPQHF. Using reference TRBV15 and TRBJ1-5 for the parts outside the CDR3, the full variable domain is DAMVIQNPRYQVTQFGKPVTLSCSQTLNHNVMYWYQQKSSQAPKLLFHYYDKDFNNEADTPDNFQSRRPNTSFCFLDIRSPGLGDTAMYLCATSRDGESSNQPQHFGDGTRLSIL.

This clonotype is deemed medium-sized. The chain joins TRBV12-3 or TRBV12-4 to TRBJ2-7; 8 nucleotides align to TRBD2. Trimming cost V 5 bases and J 3 bases; bases outside gene matches: 12. This CDR3 comprises 16 residues. CDR3: CASSPPGSGSGYEQYF. The CDR3 nucleotides read TGTGCCAGCAGTCCCCCGGGGAGCGGGAGTGGCTACGAGCAGTACTTC.

V and J are TRBV2 and TRBJ1-4, with 7 bases aligning to TRBD1. Germline V lookup: CDR1 SNHLY, CDR2 FYNNEI. CDR3 length: 14 amino acids. The V and J ends lost 6 bases and 7 bases, in that order; junction bases with no gene match: 8. For the CDR3, the DNA is TGTGCCAGCAGCGGGGAAGGGGGCCTTGAAAAACTGTTTTTT. It is translated as CASSGEGGLEKLFF.

The V gene is TRBV18, the J gene TRBJ2-2, with D possibly called TRBD1 or TRBD2 (5 bases each). The CDR3 runs 15 residues. V was cut by 3 bases and J by 4 bases, with 12 bases left in between. CDR1 is KGHSH, CDR2 LQKENI, per germline. CDR3 sequence reads: CASSPNQGVTGELFF. CDR3 nucleotides: TGTGCCAGCTCACCTAATCAGGGAGTCACCGGGGAGCTGTTTTTT.

This clonotype was found once. V is TRBV5-8 and J is TRBJ2-1; the D gene is possibly TRBD2 (5 bases). Germline CDR1 SGHTS, CDR2 YDEGEE. The CDR3 has 14 residues. Trimming stripped 1 base from V and 4 bases from J, with 9 bases between. The CDR3 DNA reads as TGTGCCAGCAGCTTGAGGACTTTTTACAATGAGCAGTTCTTC. Translated: CASSLRTFYNEQFF.

V usage is TRBV9 and J usage is TRBJ2-5, with a possible D match to TRBD2 (5 bases). Germline V CDR1 and CDR2: SGDLS, YYNGEE. Deletions cut 0 bases from V and 4 bases from J, with 10 bases between. The CDR3 totals 14 residues. The CDR3 sequence: CASSVAGGGETQYF. The CDR3, as DNA: TGTGCCAGCAGCGTAGCCGGAGGAGGAGAGACCCAGTACTTC.

The J gene is TRBJ1-2, the V gene TRBV11-3; D not certain. This CDR3 has 13 amino acids. The V gene lost 5 bases and the J gene lost 8 bases, with 15 bases spanning the gap. From germline, CDR1 is SGHNT and CDR2 YENEEA. The chain's CDR3 is CASSLPGQAGYTF. The CDR3 DNA is TGTGCCAGCAGCCTACCGGGCCAGGCGGGCTACACCTTC.

Only a few counts were recorded for this clonotype. J is TRBJ2-2 and V is TRBV28, with D possibly TRBD1 on 6 matching bases. Trimming shortened V by 0 bases and J by 3 bases, and 8 bases separated the two germline ends. The CDR3 has 15 residues. Per the germline V gene, CDR1 is MDHEN and CDR2 is SYDVKM. This chain's CDR3 is CASSLWAGDTGELFF. The CDR3 DNA reads TGTGCCAGCAGTTTATGGGCAGGGGACACCGGGGAGCTGTTTTTT.

This clonotype ranks as medium-sized. As DNA, the CDR3 is TGTGCCATCCAGGGCCAAGGGGTCGAGACCCAGTACTTC. Translating it yields CAIQGQGVETQYF. The chain couples TRBV10-3 to TRBJ2-5; a possible D gene is TRBD1 (5 bases). This CDR3 contains 13 residues. V shed 8 bases and J shed 5 bases, with 15 bases lying between them. CDR1 ENHRY and CDR2 SYGVKD come from the germline V gene.

This clonotype was seen at least ten times. The rearrangement links TRBV7-3 to TRBJ2-3; D call uncertain. Trimming shortened V by 5 bases and J by 7 bases, and 13 bases separated the two germline ends. The CDR3 has 13 amino acids. Per the germline V gene, CDR1 is SGHTA and CDR2 is FQGTGA. The CDR3 here is CASSPSSTNTQYF. The CDR3 region has the DNA TGTGCCAGCAGCCCGTCGAGCACCAATACGCAGTATTTT.

The sample holds many counts of this clonotype. The rearrangement uses TRBV18 and TRBJ2-5, with no clear D. Between the trimmed V and J ends, which lost 0 bases and 5 bases, there was a span of 4 bases. The germline gives CDR1 KGHSH, CDR2 LQKENI. CDR3 length: 12 amino acids. This CDR3 reads CASSPPSETQYF. The CDR3 coding sequence is TGTGCCAGCTCACCACCATCGGAGACCCAGTACTTC.